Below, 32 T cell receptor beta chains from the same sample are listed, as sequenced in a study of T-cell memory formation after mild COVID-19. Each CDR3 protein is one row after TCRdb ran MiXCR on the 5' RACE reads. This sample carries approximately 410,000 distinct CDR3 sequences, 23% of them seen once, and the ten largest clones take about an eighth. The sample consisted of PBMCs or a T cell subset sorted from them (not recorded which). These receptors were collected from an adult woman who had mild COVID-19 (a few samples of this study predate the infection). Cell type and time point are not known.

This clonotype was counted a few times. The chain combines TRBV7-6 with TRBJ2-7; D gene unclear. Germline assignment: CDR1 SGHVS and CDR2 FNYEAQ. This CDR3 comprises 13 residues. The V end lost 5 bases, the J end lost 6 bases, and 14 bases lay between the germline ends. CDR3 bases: TGTGCCAGCAGCATTGACCGGCCCTCCGAGCAGTACTTC. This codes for CASSIDRPSEQYF.

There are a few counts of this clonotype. CDR3 DNA sequence: TGCGCCAGCAGCAGCTTACAGGGGTCTGGAAACATTCAGTACTTC. Residues: CASSSLQGSGNIQYF. V usage is TRBV5-1 and J usage is TRBJ2-4; TRBD1 matches at 7 bases. Trimming removed 4 bases from V and 6 bases from J; junction bases left unmatched: 10. The CDR3 contains 15 residues. The germline gives CDR1 SGHRS, CDR2 YFSETQ.

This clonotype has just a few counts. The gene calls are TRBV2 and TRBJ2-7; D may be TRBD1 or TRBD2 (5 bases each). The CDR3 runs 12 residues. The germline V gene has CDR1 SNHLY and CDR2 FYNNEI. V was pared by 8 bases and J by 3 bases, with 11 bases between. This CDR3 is CASLGDVYEQYF. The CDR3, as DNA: TGTGCCAGCCTCGGGGACGTCTACGAGCAGTACTTC.

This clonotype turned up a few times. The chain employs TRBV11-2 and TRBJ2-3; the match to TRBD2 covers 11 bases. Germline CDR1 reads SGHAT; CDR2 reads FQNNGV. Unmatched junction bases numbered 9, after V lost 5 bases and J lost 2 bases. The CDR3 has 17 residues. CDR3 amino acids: CASSRPTSGRATDTQYF. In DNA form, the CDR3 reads TGTGCCAGCAGCCGCCCTACTAGCGGGAGAGCCACAGATACGCAGTATTTT.

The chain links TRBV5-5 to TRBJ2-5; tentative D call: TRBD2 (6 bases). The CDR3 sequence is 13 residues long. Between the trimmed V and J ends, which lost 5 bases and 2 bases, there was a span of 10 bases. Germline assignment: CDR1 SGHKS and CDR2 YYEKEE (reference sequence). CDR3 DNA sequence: TGTGCCAGCAGGCCTAGCGCTCAAGAGACCCAGTACTTC. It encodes CASRPSAQETQYF.

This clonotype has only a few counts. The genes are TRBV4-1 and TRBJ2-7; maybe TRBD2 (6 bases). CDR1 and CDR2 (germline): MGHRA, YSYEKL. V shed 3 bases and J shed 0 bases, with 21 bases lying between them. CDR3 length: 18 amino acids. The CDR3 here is CASSHSASGGDLSYEQYF. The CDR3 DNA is TGCGCCAGCAGCCACTCAGCTTCGGGCGGGGACCTCTCCTACGAGCAGTACTTC.

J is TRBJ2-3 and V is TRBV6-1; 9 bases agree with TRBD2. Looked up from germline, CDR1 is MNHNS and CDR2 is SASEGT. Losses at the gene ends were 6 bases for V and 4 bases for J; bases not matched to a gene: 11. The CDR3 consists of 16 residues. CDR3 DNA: TGTGCCAGCAGCCGGCTAGCGGGGCTGGCTTCAGATACGCAGTATTTT. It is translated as CASSRLAGLASDTQYF.

The CDR3, as DNA: TGTGCCAGCATCCCGGCCAGGAGGGGGTGTAATGAGCAGTTCTTC. It specifies CASIPARRGCNEQFF. The chain couples TRBV7-3 to TRBJ2-1, with D possibly called TRBD1 or TRBD2 (6 bases each). From germline, CDR1 is SGHTA and CDR2 FQGTGA. Trimming shortened V by 7 bases and J by 7 bases, and 20 bases separated the two germline ends. The CDR3 extends over 15 amino acids.

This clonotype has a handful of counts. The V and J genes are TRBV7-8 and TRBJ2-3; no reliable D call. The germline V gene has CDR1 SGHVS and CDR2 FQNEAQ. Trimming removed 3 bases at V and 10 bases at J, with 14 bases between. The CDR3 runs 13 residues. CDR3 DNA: TGTGCCAGCAGCTTCGGACCCATTGGTGCGCAGTATTTT. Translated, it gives CASSFGPIGAQYF.

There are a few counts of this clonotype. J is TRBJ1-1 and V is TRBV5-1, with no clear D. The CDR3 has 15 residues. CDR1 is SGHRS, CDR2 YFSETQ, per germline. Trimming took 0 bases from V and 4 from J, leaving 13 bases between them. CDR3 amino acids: CASSLGRGMSTEAFF. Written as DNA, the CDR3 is TGCGCCAGCAGCTTGGGTCGGGGAATGAGCACTGAAGCTTTCTTT.

CDR3 nucleotides: TGTGCCAGCAGCGTTGCTCCCTACGAGCAGTACTTC. Translating gives CASSVAPYEQYF. This chain links TRBV7-9 with TRBJ2-7; D ambiguous. The germline V gene encodes CDR1 SEHNR and CDR2 FQNEAQ (reference sequence). The CDR3 sequence is 12 residues long. V was trimmed by 5 bases and J by 2 bases, leaving 7 bases between them.

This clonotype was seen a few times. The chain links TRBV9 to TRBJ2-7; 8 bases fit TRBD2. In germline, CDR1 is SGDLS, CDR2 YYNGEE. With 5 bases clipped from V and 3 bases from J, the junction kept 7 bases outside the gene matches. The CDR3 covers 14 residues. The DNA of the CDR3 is TGTGCCAGCAGTGACTCCGGGACTAGCTACGAGCAGTACTTC. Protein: CASSDSGTSYEQYF.

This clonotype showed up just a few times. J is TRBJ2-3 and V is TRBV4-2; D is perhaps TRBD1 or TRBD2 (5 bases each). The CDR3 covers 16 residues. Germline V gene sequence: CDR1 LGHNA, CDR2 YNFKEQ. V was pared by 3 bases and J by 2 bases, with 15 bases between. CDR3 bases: TGTGCCAGCAGCCAGCTAGGGACCCCCTTCACAGATACGCAGTATTTT. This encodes CASSQLGTPFTDTQYF.

The CDR3 protein is CATSMTSGRAWTDTQYF. The CDR3 DNA follows: TGTGCCACCAGCATGACTAGCGGGAGGGCCTGGACAGATACGCAGTATTTT. The V gene is TRBV15, the J gene TRBJ2-3, with 14 bases matching TRBD2. CDR1 and CDR2 from the germline V gene are LNHNV and YYDKDF (reference sequence). The CDR3 runs 17 residues. V lost 4 bases to trimming and J lost 3 bases; unmatched junction nucleotides: 6.

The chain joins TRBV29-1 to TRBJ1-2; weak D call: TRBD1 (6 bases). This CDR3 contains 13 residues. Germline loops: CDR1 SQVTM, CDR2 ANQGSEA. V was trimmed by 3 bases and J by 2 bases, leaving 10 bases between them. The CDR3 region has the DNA TGCAGCGTTGAGGTTACAGGGAACTATGGCTACACCTTC. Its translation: CSVEVTGNYGYTF. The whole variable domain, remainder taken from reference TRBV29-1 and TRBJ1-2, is SAVISQKPSRDICQRGTSLTIQCQVDSQVTMMFWYRQQPGQSLTLIATANQGSEATYESGFVIDKFPISRPNLTFSTLTVSNMSPEDSSIYLCSVEVTGNYGYTFGSGTRLTVV.

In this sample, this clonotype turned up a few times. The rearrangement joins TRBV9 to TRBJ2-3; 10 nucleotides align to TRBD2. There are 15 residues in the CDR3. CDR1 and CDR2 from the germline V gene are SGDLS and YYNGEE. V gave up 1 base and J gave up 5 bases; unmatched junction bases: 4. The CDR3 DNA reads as TGTGCCAGCAGCGTACCCGGGACTAGCGAAGATACGCAGTATTTT. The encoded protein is CASSVPGTSEDTQYF.

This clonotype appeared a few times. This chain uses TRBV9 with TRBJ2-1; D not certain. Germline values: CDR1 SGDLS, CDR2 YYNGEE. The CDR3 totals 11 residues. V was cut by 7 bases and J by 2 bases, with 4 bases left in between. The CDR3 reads CASGAYNEQFF. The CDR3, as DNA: TGTGCCAGCGGGGCCTACAATGAGCAGTTCTTC.

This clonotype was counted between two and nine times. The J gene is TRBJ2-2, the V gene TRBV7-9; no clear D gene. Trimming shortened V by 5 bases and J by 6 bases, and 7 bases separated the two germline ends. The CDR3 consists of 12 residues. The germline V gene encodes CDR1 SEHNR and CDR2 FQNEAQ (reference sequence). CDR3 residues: CASSIEAGELFF. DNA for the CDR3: TGTGCCAGCAGCATAGAAGCCGGGGAGCTGTTTTTT.

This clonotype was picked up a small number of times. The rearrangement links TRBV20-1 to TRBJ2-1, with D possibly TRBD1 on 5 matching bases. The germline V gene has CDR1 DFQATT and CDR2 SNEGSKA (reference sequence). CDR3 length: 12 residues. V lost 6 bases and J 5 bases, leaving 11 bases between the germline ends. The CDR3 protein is CSAADRDNEQFF. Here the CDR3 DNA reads TGCAGTGCGGCAGACAGAGACAATGAGCAGTTCTTC.

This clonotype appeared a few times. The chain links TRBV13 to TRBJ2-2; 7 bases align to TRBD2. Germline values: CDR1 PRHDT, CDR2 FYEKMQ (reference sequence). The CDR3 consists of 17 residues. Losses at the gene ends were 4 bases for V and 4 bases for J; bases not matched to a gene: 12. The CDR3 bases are TGTGCCAGCAGCTCCGTCTCCCTAGCGGAGCTCACCGGGGAGCTGTTTTTT. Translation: CASSSVSLAELTGELFF. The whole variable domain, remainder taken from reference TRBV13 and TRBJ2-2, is AAGVIQSPRHLIKEKRETATLKCYPIPRHDTVYWYQQGPGQDPQFLISFYEKMQSDKGSIPDRFSAQQFSDYHSELNMSSLELGDSALYFCASSSVSLAELTGELFFGEGSRLTVL.

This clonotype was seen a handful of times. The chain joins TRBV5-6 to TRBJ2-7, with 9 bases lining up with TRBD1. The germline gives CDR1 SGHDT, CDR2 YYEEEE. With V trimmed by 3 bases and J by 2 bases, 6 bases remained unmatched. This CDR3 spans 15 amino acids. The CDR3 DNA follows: TGTGCCAGCAGCTATCTTGGACAGGGGACCTACGAGCAGTACTTC. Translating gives CASSYLGQGTYEQYF.

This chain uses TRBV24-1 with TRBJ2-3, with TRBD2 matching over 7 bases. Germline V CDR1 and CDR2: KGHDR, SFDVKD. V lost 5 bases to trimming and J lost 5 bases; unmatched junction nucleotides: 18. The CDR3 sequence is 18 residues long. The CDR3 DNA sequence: TGTGCCACCAGTGCCCCTACGCTACGGCGGGAGCAAATAGATACGCAGTATTTT. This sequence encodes CATSAPTLRREQIDTQYF.

The DNA of the CDR3 is TGCGCCAGCAGCTTGAGTCCAGGTGAAGGCTACACCTTC. Amino acid sequence: CASSLSPGEGYTF. The chain combines TRBV5-1 with TRBJ1-2; D remains ambiguous. Germline V gene sequence: CDR1 SGHRS, CDR2 YFSETQ. The CDR3 totals 13 residues. V was trimmed by 1 base and J by 8 bases, leaving 12 bases between them.

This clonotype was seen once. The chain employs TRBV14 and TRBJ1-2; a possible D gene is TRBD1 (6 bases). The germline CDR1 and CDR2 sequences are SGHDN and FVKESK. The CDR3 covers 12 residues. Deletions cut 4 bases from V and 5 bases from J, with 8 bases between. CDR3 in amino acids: CASSRGQYGYTF. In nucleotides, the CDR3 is TGTGCCAGCAGCCGCGGACAGTATGGCTACACCTTC. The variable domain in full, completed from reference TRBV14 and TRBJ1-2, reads EAGVTQFPSHSVIEKGQTVTLRCDPISGHDNLYWYRRVMGKEIKFLLHFVKESKQDESGMPNNRFLAERTGGTYSTLKVQPAELEDSGVYFCASSRGQYGYTFGSGTRLTVV.

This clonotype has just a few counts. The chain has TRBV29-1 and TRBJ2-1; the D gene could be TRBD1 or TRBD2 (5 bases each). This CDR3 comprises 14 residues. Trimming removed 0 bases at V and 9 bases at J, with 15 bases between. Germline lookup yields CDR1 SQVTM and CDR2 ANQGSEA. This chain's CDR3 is CSVEDGPEGTEQFF. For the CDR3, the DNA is TGCAGCGTTGAAGATGGTCCGGAAGGGACTGAGCAGTTCTTC.

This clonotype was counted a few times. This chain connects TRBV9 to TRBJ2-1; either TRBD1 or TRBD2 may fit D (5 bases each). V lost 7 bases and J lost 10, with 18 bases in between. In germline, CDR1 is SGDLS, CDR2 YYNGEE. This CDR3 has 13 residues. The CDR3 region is CASAGTSNGEQFF. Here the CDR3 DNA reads TGTGCCAGCGCCGGGACCTCAAACGGGGAGCAGTTCTTC.

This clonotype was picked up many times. The CDR3 loop is CASSPIAASTDTQYF. In DNA form, the CDR3 reads TGTGCCAGCTCACCAATTGCGGCAAGCACAGATACGCAGTATTTT. The chain is built from TRBV18 and TRBJ2-3; D call uncertain. V gave up 2 bases and J gave up 0 bases, with 9 bases separating them. Per the germline V gene, CDR1 is KGHSH and CDR2 is LQKENI. This CDR3 is 15 amino acids long. The full variable domain, with the rest looked up from reference TRBV18 and TRBJ2-3, is NAGVMQNPRHLVRRRGQEARLRCSPMKGHSHVYWYRQLPEEGLKFMVYLQKENIIDESGMPKERFSAEFPKEGPSILRIQQVVRGDSAAYFCASSPIAASTDTQYFGPGTRLTVL.

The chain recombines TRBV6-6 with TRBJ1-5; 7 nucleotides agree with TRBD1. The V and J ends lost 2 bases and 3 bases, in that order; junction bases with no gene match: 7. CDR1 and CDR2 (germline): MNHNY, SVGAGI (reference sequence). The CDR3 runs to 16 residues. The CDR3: CASSYLGQTNNQPQHF. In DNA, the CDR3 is TGTGCCAGCAGTTACCTGGGACAGACCAACAATCAGCCCCAGCATTTT.

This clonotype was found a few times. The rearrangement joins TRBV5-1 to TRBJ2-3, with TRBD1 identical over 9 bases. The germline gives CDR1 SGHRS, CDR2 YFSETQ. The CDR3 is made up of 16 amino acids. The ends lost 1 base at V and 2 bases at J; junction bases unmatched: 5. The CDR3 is CASSLKWDRDTDTQYF. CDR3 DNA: TGCGCCAGCAGCTTGAAATGGGACAGGGACACAGATACGCAGTATTTT.

The CDR3 reads CSARDRVEGMNTEAFF. CDR3 sequence (DNA): TGCAGTGCTAGGGACAGGGTAGAGGGGATGAACACTGAAGCTTTCTTT. This chain connects TRBV20-1 to TRBJ1-1; TRBD1 matches at 8 bases. Germline assignment: CDR1 DFQATT and CDR2 SNEGSKA (reference sequence). The CDR3 has 16 residues. With V trimmed by 3 bases and J by 0 bases, 9 bases remained unmatched.

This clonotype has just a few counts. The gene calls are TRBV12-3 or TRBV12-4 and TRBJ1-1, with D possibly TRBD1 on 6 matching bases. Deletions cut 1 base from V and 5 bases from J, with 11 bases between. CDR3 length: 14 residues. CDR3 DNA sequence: TGTGCCAGCAGTTTAGGGCCAGGGGCGACTGAAGCTTTCTTT. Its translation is CASSLGPGATEAFF.

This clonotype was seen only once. In DNA form, the CDR3 reads TGTGCCAGCAGTTTCTTGCCGGGACAGGGATTTAATGGCTACACCTTC. Its translation is CASSFLPGQGFNGYTF. The rearrangement uses TRBV27 and TRBJ1-2; 9 positions agree with TRBD1. Germline values: CDR1 MNHEY, CDR2 SMNVEV (reference sequence). Unmatched junction bases numbered 11, after V lost 3 bases and J lost 6 bases. CDR3 length equals 16 residues.